This TCR beta chain was recorded in a study of T cell clonality in common variable immunodeficiency. Control and CVID samples contributed equal amounts of genomic DNA. Measured with immunoSEQ multiplex PCR; TCRdb has only the in-frame clones, and not every one. In total the sample includes under 45,000 clones, none of them seen once. V lost 5 bases, J lost 6 bases, and 13 bases lay in between. Germline CDR1 is SEHNR and CDR2 is FQNEAQ (reference sequence). The CDR3 loop spans 13 amino acids. This clone was seen ten or more times. The antigen remains unidentified. The read is 3 residues too short to cover the CDR3 end, so that end is filled in from the germline J gene. Findings and caveats of the study: CVID patient heterogeneity limited repertoire-clinical complication correlations. Compared with healthy controls, CVID subjects showed increased TCRbeta clonality, mostly in about a third. Reportedly, TCR beta sequences from common variable immunodeficiency showed fewer deletions and N-nucleotide insertions.

The chain employs TRBV7-9 and TRBJ1-1; the D gene is possibly TRBD1 (5 bases). The receptor was isolated from a person between 18 and 69 years old in good health. The sample taken for sequencing was peripheral blood mononuclear cells. CDR3 bases read: TGTGCCAGCAGCCCCTTCGGGGGACCTGAA. Protein sequence: CASSPFGGPE. The whole CDR3 sequence reads CASSPFGGPEAFF.